This TCR beta chain was sequenced for a study of identical twins (dated by TCRdb to between 2015 and 2016). For context, the study as a whole: To test whether fetal clonotypes persist, the study used deep sequencing on TCR alpha and beta repertoires from monozygotic twins, unrelated adults of various ages, and cord blood. To rule out contamination, replicate twin experiments were performed at different times with different library preparation protocols. The research as a whole found: Invariant T cells such as MAIT and iNKT could partly confound zero-insertion analyses, although diverse VJ usage argued against such confounding for most clonotypes. Abundant cord blood beta clonotypes carried fewer insertions; young adult naive repertoires showed a weaker similar trend, while memory repertoires showed none. In beta out-of-frame sequences, excess twin sharing was weaker, because having fewer shared sequences lowered the signal-to-noise ratio. Out-of-frame TCR alpha sharing in monozygotic twins was systematically underestimated by recombination models, whereas sharing between unrelated individuals was in agreement with the recombination models. Out-of-frame TCR alpha sequences shared between twins showed an excess of low generation-probability sequences compared with coincidental sharing between unrelated individuals. Conclusions relied on cross-sectional statistical analysis, since the same donors could not be followed over many years.

About this clonotype: No antigen is known for it. It has no much larger one-base neighbor in the sample; base qualities were not kept.

The library came from 5' RACE. TCRdb names Illumina HiSeq 2000 as the instrument used. A universal primer binding site was added through template switching, and the final cDNA carried a unique molecular identifier so that TCR cDNA molecules could be counted accurately. Specific primers in the conserved constant-segment region were used to synthesize first-strand cDNA for the TCR alpha and beta chains. Each cDNA library was double barcoded, with a SMART-Mk sample barcode plus Illumina barcodes, to control for contamination. TruSeq adapter sequences and Illumina sample barcodes were added in two successive PCR steps. TCR alpha and beta cDNA libraries were sequenced on the Illumina HiSeq platform with custom primers. On the authors' methods: Raw reads were processed with MiGEC to extract unique molecular identifiers, and MiXCR was used to determine CDR3 positions. For each individual, recombination models were inferred using an EM algorithm with the repgenHMM and IGoR tools. The analysis of shared clonotypes was done with the tcR package in R, with sharing normalized by the product of cloneset sizes. Out-of-frame nonproductive sequences were analyzed to study raw recombination free of thymic and clonal selection effects. TCRdb applied fastp at Q25 and MiXCR to the public reads, then kept only in-frame beta chains. Each entry merges the rows of one CDR3 protein and shows their most common DNA and genes. TCRdb, not the original authors, processed these V and J calls. A total of hundreds of thousands of distinct CDR3 sequences appear in this sample, around 12% of them only once. The top ten clonotypes cover around 7.2% of the sample.

A distance of 15 bases separates the germline ends of V and J, which lose 3 bases and 3 bases respectively. Sequences DFQATT (CDR1) and SNEGSKA (CDR2) are obtained from the germline V gene (reference sequence). Spanning cysteine to phenylalanine, the CDR3 consists of 14 amino acids. Left in the record is the CDR3 DNA by itself, 42 bases read in frame from the first base. Only healthy Caucasian donors were included. The twin cohort consisted of three pairs of female monozygotic twins, all aged roughly 18 to 29 years. CD4+ and CD8+ T cell populations were isolated with positive isolation kits from Invitrogen. These data were also reused for a study on yellow fever vaccine responses in identical twins. The second study reports: The authors reported that the T cell response to vaccination in identical twins appeared partly convergent and partly personalized. In identical twins, the study followed T cell clones that responded to the vaccine with precision.

Sequenced input: CD8+ T cells sorted from blood. This TCR was recovered from a woman aged 18-30 years in good health. Here the chain combines TRBV20-1 and TRBJ2-7; the D region possibly corresponds to TRBD1 (6 bases align). CDR3 region: CSARGAQAGYEQYF. The nucleotide sequence is TGCAGTGCTAGGGGGGCCCAAGCCGGCTACGAGCAGTACTTC.